The T cell receptor beta chain under discussion was sequenced for a study of blood T cell repertoires in COVID-19. CDR1 and CDR2 from the germline V gene are MDHEN and SYDVKM. The CDR3 is made up of 12 amino acids. V lost 7 bases and J 2 bases, leaving 8 bases between the germline ends. This table comes from immunoSEQ multiplex PCR, and its TCRdb copy is limited to in-frame clones, with some not included. The table lists roughly 260,000 clones, approximately 83% of them singletons. Material for sequencing was PBMCs or T cells enriched from blood (not recorded which). The chain combines TRBV28 with TRBJ1-2; no firm D call. The clonotype originates from a woman aged 40-49 years who had been exposed to COVID-19. CDR3 protein: CASTGRNYGYTF. The CDR3 region has the DNA TGTGCCAGCACCGGTCGAAACTATGGCTACACCTTC.